Below, 21 T cell receptor beta chains from the same sample are listed, as sequenced in a study of beta chain features in type 1 diabetes listed by TCRdb under 2018. Their antigen targets remain unknown. Library preparation was by the immunoSEQ multiplex PCR assay. The entire isolated RNA was reverse transcribed using the High Capacity cDNA Reverse Transcription Kit, and thus expressed TCRB transcripts were sequenced. The table was pulled from immuneACCESS by TCRdb, which kept in-frame rearrangements only. Such tables lose some clones; where checked, under half of the loss comes from unresolved V genes, and the rest has no known cause. This sample gives some 360,000 clones in total; 8.5% to 10% of them show up just once. The ten biggest clones cover 0.55% to 0.75% of the sample. The paper's findings and limits, for the study overall: Type 1 diabetes patients showed a moderate but significant shortening of TCRB CDR3 length in all four CD4+ subsets.

The material sequenced was central memory CD4+ T cells from blood. The receptors come from a man in his thirties or forties with type 1 diabetes.

The chain combines TRBV7-2 with TRBJ2-1; D remains ambiguous. The CDR3 is made up of 15 amino acids. Germline loops: CDR1 SGHTA, CDR2 FQGNSA. The V and J ends lost 5 bases and 0 bases respectively, with 11 bases between them. The CDR3 DNA follows: TGTGCCAGCAGCCCCCAGCCTAGCTCCTACAATGAGCAGTTCTTC. It is translated as CASSPQPSSYNEQFF.

The genes are TRBV7-2 and TRBJ2-4, with 10 bases matching TRBD1. The CDR3 is 16 residues long. The junction had 4 bases not matched to a gene; V was cut back by 1 base and J by 4 bases. Germline V gene lookup returns CDR1 SGHTA and CDR2 FQGNSA. The CDR3 sequence is CASSLGTGQGKNIQYF. CDR3 sequence (DNA): TGTGCCAGCAGCTTAGGGACGGGACAGGGGAAAAACATTCAGTACTTC.

The CDR3 coding sequence is TGTGCCAGCAGGCCCGGGACCCTCAGGGGGACCGGGGAGCTGTTTTTT. It encodes CASRPGTLRGTGELFF. This chain links TRBV28 with TRBJ2-2; the match to TRBD1 covers 7 bases. The germline gives CDR1 MDHEN, CDR2 SYDVKM. The J segment lost 5 bases and the V segment lost 6 bases, leaving 12 bases of the junction unmatched. The CDR3 is made up of 16 amino acids. Full variable domain (remainder filled in from reference TRBV28 and TRBJ2-2): DVKVTQSSRYLVKRTGEKVFLECVQDMDHENMFWYRQDPGLGLRLIYFSYDVKMKEKGDIPEGYSVSREKKERFSLILESASTNQTSMYLCASRPGTLRGTGELFFGEGSRLTVL.

V is TRBV28 and J is TRBJ2-7, with 7 bases that match TRBD2. The trim removed 3 bases at V and 6 bases at J, leaving 5 bases unmatched. CDR1 and CDR2 (germline): MDHEN, SYDVKM. This CDR3 contains 13 residues. In DNA form, the CDR3 reads TGTGCCAGCAGTTTTTTACGCGGGGGCGAGCAGTACTTC. Its translation is CASSFLRGGEQYF.

CDR3 DNA: TGTGCCAGCAGCTTACTTGGGACAGTCAATCAGCCCCAGCATTTT. Translating gives CASSLLGTVNQPQHF. This sequence joins TRBV7-9 and TRBJ1-5; TRBD1 matches at 7 bases. This CDR3 has 15 amino acids. The V gene end was trimmed by 2 bases and the J gene end by 3 bases; junction bases not matched to a gene: 4. Germline-derived CDR1 and CDR2 are SEHNR and FQNEAQ (reference sequence).

With respect to this clone: Other DNA sequences of this sample code for an identical CDR3. The V call is TRBV9, the J call TRBJ1-5, with D maybe TRBD1 (5 bases). The CDR3 consists of 14 residues. With 4 bases removed from V and 6 bases from J, the gap between germline ends came to 14 bases. The germline CDR1 and CDR2 sequences are SGDLS and YYNGEE. CDR3 nucleotide sequence: TGTGCCAGCAGCTTCGGCGGGGCAGGTCAGCCCCAGCATTTT. It translates to CASSFGGAGQPQHF. The entire variable domain, with the rest obtained from reference TRBV9 and TRBJ1-5, is as follows: DSGVTQTPKHLITATGQRVTLRCSPRSGDLSVYWYQQSLDQGLQFLIQYYNGEERAKGNILERFSAQQFPDLHSELNLSSLELGDSALYFCASSFGGAGQPQHFGDGTRLSIL.

This clone was found a few times. The V gene is TRBV7-9, the J gene TRBJ1-3, with D unresolved. The CDR3 runs 13 residues. Germline V gene sequence: CDR1 SEHNR, CDR2 FQNEAQ (reference sequence). The V gene lost 5 bases and the J gene lost 9 bases, with 14 bases spanning the gap. CDR3 nucleotide sequence: TGTGCCAGCAGCCTGGACCCCTCGGGCACCATATATTTT. Protein product: CASSLDPSGTIYF.

In this sample, this clone turned up a few times. The rearrangement uses TRBV11-1 and TRBJ2-2, with TRBD1 as a possible D gene (5 bases). V was cut by 0 bases and J by 7 bases, with 18 bases left in between. CDR3 size: 17 residues. Looked up from germline, CDR1 is SGHAT and CDR2 is FQDESV (reference sequence). The CDR3 DNA reads as TGTGCCAGCAGCTTAGCGCGGACACTCGGTTTGGGCGGGGAGCTGTTTTTT. Its translation: CASSLARTLGLGGELFF.

This clone was observed at least ten times. This chain links TRBV2 with TRBJ1-5; a possible D gene is TRBD1 (5 bases). This CDR3 region has 14 residues. Germline lookup yields CDR1 SNHLY and CDR2 FYNNEI. The V end was cut by 6 bases, the J end by 3 bases, with 12 bases between. CDR3 nucleotide sequence: TGTGCCAGCAGGGGGGTCAGGGACAATCAGCCCCAGCATTTT. The encoded protein is CASRGVRDNQPQHF.

The chain couples TRBV5-8 to TRBJ2-7; possibly TRBD1 for D (5 bases). V lost 4 bases and J 5 bases, leaving 13 bases between the germline ends. Germline CDR1 SGHTS, CDR2 YDEGEE. CDR3 length: 13 residues. The CDR3 sequence is CASSRSGWDEQYF. The CDR3 DNA reads as TGTGCCAGCAGCAGGTCAGGGTGGGACGAGCAGTACTTC.

The V and J genes are TRBV4-1 and TRBJ2-7; no clear D. This CDR3 is built from 15 residues. Germline V gives CDR1 MGHRA, CDR2 YSYEKL. Trimming pared 2 bases from V and 4 bases from J, leaving 15 bases between. The CDR3 reads CASSQRWNVEYEQYF. As DNA, the CDR3 is TGCGCCAGCAGCCAAAGATGGAACGTAGAATACGAGCAGTACTTC.

A few counts support this clone. A clone one base away is much larger, so this may be a read error. The V call is TRBV2, the J call TRBJ2-7; D unresolved. The CDR3 sequence is 11 residues long. V lost 6 bases and J lost 3, with 6 bases in between. The V gene's germline CDR1 is SNHLY and CDR2 FYNNEI. The CDR3 is CASSQYYEQYF. CDR3 sequence (DNA): TGTGCCAGCAGCCAATACTACGAGCAGTACTTC.

This clone was found a few times. The rearrangement uses TRBV7-8 and TRBJ2-3, with TRBD1 matching over 12 bases. V gave up 3 bases and J gave up 4 bases; unmatched junction bases: 5. Germline assignment: CDR1 SGHVS and CDR2 FQNEAQ. The CDR3 extends over 16 amino acids. The CDR3 DNA sequence: TGTGCCAGCAGCTTTGGGACAGGGGGCGTAGCAGATACGCAGTATTTT. This encodes CASSFGTGGVADTQYF.

The V and J genes are TRBV11-3 and TRBJ2-1; TRBD2 agrees at 8 bases. V was pared by 0 bases and J by 3 bases, with 4 bases of the junction left unmatched. Germline CDR1 and CDR2: SGHNT and YENEEA. The CDR3 covers 16 residues. CDR3 protein: CASSLDSSGYYNEQFF. The CDR3 region has the DNA TGTGCCAGCAGCTTAGATTCTAGCGGGTACTACAATGAGCAGTTCTTC.

The chain employs TRBV7-3 and TRBJ2-2; tentatively, D is TRBD2 (6 bases). The length of the CDR3 is 16 residues. The V gene's germline CDR1 is SGHTA and CDR2 FQGTGA. Trimming stripped 1 base from V and 4 bases from J, with 13 bases between. Here the CDR3 DNA reads TGTGCCAGCAGCTTAATAGGCGGGATGGGCACCGGGGAGCTGTTTTTT. Residues: CASSLIGGMGTGELFF.

The V gene is TRBV19, the J gene TRBJ2-2; no firm D call. The germline V gene has CDR1 LNHDA and CDR2 SQIVND (reference sequence). Trimming cost V 4 bases and J 1 base, with 19 bases left between them. The CDR3 loop spans 18 amino acids. The CDR3 region is CASSSPPPGAKNTGELFF. In DNA form, the CDR3 reads TGTGCCAGTAGTAGCCCTCCCCCCGGTGCCAAGAACACCGGGGAGCTGTTTTTT.

This clone was detected only a few times. The V and J genes are TRBV5-1 and TRBJ2-3; the match to TRBD1 covers 9 bases. With 4 bases clipped from V and 9 bases from J, the junction kept 15 bases outside the gene matches. Germline V gene data show CDR1 as SGHRS and CDR2 as YFSETQ. This CDR3 has 16 residues. The CDR3 bases are TGCGCCAGCAGCCCGGGACAGGGTGGCCAATCCGGAACGCAGTATTTT. Translated, it gives CASSPGQGGQSGTQYF.

This clone was counted a few times. V and J are TRBV7-9 and TRBJ2-5; 7 positions match TRBD1. Germline CDR1 is SEHNR and CDR2 is FQNEAQ (reference sequence). The CDR3 is 15 residues long. V shed 5 bases, J shed 1 base, and the junction held 7 bases outside the gene matches. CDR3 loop: CASSPGTVIQETQYF. CDR3 in DNA: TGTGCCAGCAGCCCGGGGACAGTAATCCAAGAGACCCAGTACTTC.

V and J are TRBV28 and TRBJ2-7; D is undetermined. Germline V gene data show CDR1 as MDHEN and CDR2 as SYDVKM. V was trimmed by 10 bases and J by 0 bases, leaving 13 bases between them. The CDR3 sequence is 13 residues long. The CDR3 region is CATGDFSSYEQYF. The CDR3 region has the DNA TGTGCCACCGGCGATTTTAGCTCCTACGAGCAGTACTTC. The variable domain in full, completed from reference TRBV28 and TRBJ2-7, reads DVKVTQSSRYLVKRTGEKVFLECVQDMDHENMFWYRQDPGLGLRLIYFSYDVKMKEKGDIPEGYSVSREKKERFSLILESASTNQTSMYLCATGDFSSYEQYFGPGTRLTVT.

This clone occurred many times. Other DNA sequences within the sample encode an identical CDR3. V and J are TRBV18 and TRBJ2-3; perhaps TRBD2 as D (5 bases). The CDR3 covers 13 residues. Germline CDR1 is KGHSH and CDR2 is LQKENI. The V gene lost 0 bases and the J gene lost 4 bases, with 5 bases spanning the gap. CDR3 nucleotide sequence: TGTGCCAGCTCACCACCGGGAGCAGATACGCAGTATTTT. As protein: CASSPPGADTQYF. The whole variable domain, filled in from reference TRBV18 and TRBJ2-3, reads NAGVMQNPRHLVRRRGQEARLRCSPMKGHSHVYWYRQLPEEGLKFMVYLQKENIIDESGMPKERFSAEFPKEGPSILRIQQVVRGDSAAYFCASSPPGADTQYFGPGTRLTVL.

This clone has more than one count but fewer than ten. The chain couples TRBV5-1 to TRBJ1-2, with D tentatively TRBD1 (5 bases). The CDR3 is 15 residues long. Per germline, CDR1 SGHRS and CDR2 YFSETQ. Trimming took off 6 bases at V and 5 bases at J, with 20 bases between the two ends. The CDR3 coding sequence is TGCGCCAGCACTCCCTCCTTGGCGGGGGAATATGGCTACACCTTC. Its protein product is CASTPSLAGEYGYTF.